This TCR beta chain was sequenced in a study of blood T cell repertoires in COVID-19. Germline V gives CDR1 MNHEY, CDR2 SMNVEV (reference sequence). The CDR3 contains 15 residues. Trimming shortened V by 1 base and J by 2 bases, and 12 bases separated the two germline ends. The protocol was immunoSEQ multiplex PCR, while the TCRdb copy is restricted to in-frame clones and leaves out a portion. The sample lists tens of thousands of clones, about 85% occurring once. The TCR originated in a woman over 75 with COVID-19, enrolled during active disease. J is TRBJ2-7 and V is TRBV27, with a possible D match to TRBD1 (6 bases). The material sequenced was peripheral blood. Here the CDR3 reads CASSLYRTAPYEQYF. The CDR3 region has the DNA TGTGCCAGCAGTTTATACAGGACAGCACCCTACGAGCAGTACTTC.